A single sample gave rise to the 18 T cell receptor beta chains below, sequenced in a study of radiotherapy plus CTLA-4 blockade in lung cancer. TCRdb's copy holds only in-frame clones and misses some; the assay was immunoSEQ multiplex PCR. The table has over 75,000 clones, roughly four fifths seen once; the top ten hold 0.75% to 1%. This specimen consisted of peripheral blood, obtained from a patient treated with radiotherapy plus ipilimumab. These receptor sequences come from a human donor with non-small cell lung cancer who had stable disease on radiotherapy plus ipilimumab.

V gene TRBV6-4 combines with J gene TRBJ1-1, with 9 bases identical to TRBD1. The CDR3 is 14 residues long. V lost 0 bases to trimming and J lost 10 bases; unmatched junction nucleotides: 6. Germline V gives CDR1 MRHNA, CDR2 SNTAGT. This CDR3 is CASSDSGQGNRAFF. Here the CDR3 DNA reads TGTGCCAGCAGTGACTCGGGACAGGGAAATCGAGCTTTCTTT.

V usage is TRBV28 and J usage is TRBJ2-7; TRBD1 matches at 8 bases. CDR1 and CDR2 (germline): MDHEN, SYDVKM. V trimming: 2 bases; J trimming: 4 bases; junction bases outside the gene matches: 4. This CDR3 has 14 residues. CDR3 nucleotides: TGTGCCAGCAGTTTACAGGGGGCCTCTTACGAGCAGTACTTC. Its translation: CASSLQGASYEQYF.

The chain has TRBV11-2 and TRBJ2-7; D unresolved. Trimming left V 7 bases short and J 2 bases short, with 9 bases between. This CDR3 spans 12 amino acids. The germline V gene encodes CDR1 SGHAT and CDR2 FQNNGV. The CDR3 here is CASTLGPYEQYF. The CDR3 DNA reads TGTGCCAGCACCTTGGGCCCCTACGAGCAGTACTTC.

This chain joins TRBV11-1 and TRBJ2-5, with 11 bases aligning to TRBD1. Germline V CDR1 and CDR2: SGHAT, FQDESV (reference sequence). There are 16 residues in the CDR3. The J segment lost 7 bases and the V segment lost 3 bases, leaving 10 bases of the junction unmatched. CDR3 coding DNA: TGTGCCAGCAGCTTTCTTGGACAGGGGGCGTTAGGGACCCAGTACTTC. Its translation: CASSFLGQGALGTQYF.

The chain couples TRBV11-3 to TRBJ2-2; 8 positions match TRBD2. The CDR3 has 16 amino acids. The germline gives CDR1 SGHNT, CDR2 YENEEA. V shed 3 bases and J 0 bases; nucleotides not matched to a gene: 3. The CDR3 is CASSFAGGSNTGELFF. CDR3 DNA sequence: TGTGCCAGCAGCTTTGCGGGAGGATCGAACACCGGGGAGCTGTTTTTT.

Details on this clone: One end of the junction fails to match germline, which may point to a read error. Other DNA sequences from this sample encode an identical CDR3 as well. The chain links TRBV30 to TRBJ1-4; 7 bases agree with TRBD1. This CDR3 region has 14 residues. Germline-derived CDR1 and CDR2 are GTSNPN and SVGIG (reference sequence). The chain's CDR3 is CAWHHRGTNEKLFF. The CDR3 region has the DNA TGCGCCTGGCATCACAGGGGAACTAATGAAAAACTGTTTTTT. The variable domain in full, with the rest retrieved from reference TRBV30 and TRBJ1-4, is SQTIHQWPATLVQPVGSPLSLECTVEGTSNPNLYWYRQAAGRGLQLLFYSVGIGQISSEVPQNLSASRPQDRQFILSSKKLLLSDSGFYLCAWHHRGTNEKLFFGSGTQLSVL.

This clone was seen just once. The V gene is TRBV4-2, the J gene TRBJ2-1; D could derive from TRBD1 or TRBD2 (5 bases each). The germline V gene has CDR1 LGHNA and CDR2 YNFKEQ. The CDR3 covers 17 residues. V lost 0 bases, J lost 5 bases, and 17 bases lay in between. The CDR3 protein is CASSQDGGTGLDNEQFF. The CDR3, as DNA: TGTGCCAGCAGCCAAGATGGGGGTACAGGACTGGACAATGAGCAGTTCTTC.

V usage is TRBV19 and J usage is TRBJ1-5; D is undetermined. Trimming removed 3 bases at V and 0 bases at J, with 9 bases between. Germline V gene lookup returns CDR1 LNHDA and CDR2 SQIVND (reference sequence). The CDR3 has 15 amino acids. The CDR3 here is CASSMAVDSNQPQHF. CDR3 coding DNA: TGTGCCAGTAGTATGGCAGTCGATAGCAATCAGCCCCAGCATTTT.

This chain uses TRBV9 with TRBJ1-1; D remains ambiguous. V dropped 4 bases and J dropped 1 base, with 5 bases sitting between them. Germline CDR1 and CDR2: SGDLS and YYNGEE. The CDR3 has 12 amino acids. The CDR3 region is CASSKQNTEAFF. The DNA for the CDR3 is TGTGCCAGCAGCAAACAGAACACTGAAGCTTTCTTT.

The J gene is TRBJ2-2, the V gene TRBV5-4; D is unresolved. The germline CDR1 and CDR2 sequences are SGHNT and YYREEE (reference sequence). Trimming took off 6 bases at V and 2 bases at J, with 11 bases between the two ends. CDR3 length equals 14 residues. In DNA, the CDR3 is TGTGCCAGCAACGGGCAGCAAAACACCGGGGAGCTGTTTTTT. Encoded protein: CASNGQQNTGELFF.

The gene calls are TRBV5-1 and TRBJ2-7; 11 nucleotides align to TRBD1. Germline V lookup: CDR1 SGHRS, CDR2 YFSETQ. With V trimmed by 8 bases and J by 2 bases, 15 bases remained unmatched. The CDR3 has 17 amino acids. CDR3 DNA: TGCGCCAGGAGGGACAGGGGGGTTTCTGTGTGTACCTACGAGCAGTACTTC. The encoded protein is CARRDRGVSVCTYEQYF. The full variable domain, in which reference TRBV5-1 and TRBJ2-7 provide the parts outside the CDR3, is KAGVTQTPRYLIKTRGQQVTLSCSPISGHRSVSWYQQTPGQGLQFLFEYFSETQRNKGNFPGRFSGRQFSNSRSEMNVSTLELGDSALYLCARRDRGVSVCTYEQYFGPGTRLTVT.

This chain uses TRBV15 with TRBJ2-3; a weak D match, TRBD1 (5 bases). The germline CDR1 and CDR2 sequences are LNHNV and YYDKDF (reference sequence). The V gene lost 1 base and the J gene lost 2 bases, with 10 bases spanning the gap. The CDR3 is 15 amino acids. CDR3 in amino acids: CATSRVKGATDTQYF. The CDR3 bases are TGTGCCACCAGCAGAGTGAAAGGGGCCACAGATACGCAGTATTTT.

This clone was counted a single time. The chain uses TRBV28 and TRBJ2-5; 7 bases line up with TRBD2. The tail of the sequence fits TRBJ2-7 better, so the J call may be wrong. The CDR3 covers 14 residues. Germline CDR1 reads MDHEN; CDR2 reads SYDVKM. In nucleotides, the CDR3 is TGTGCCAGCAGTCTATCATCGGGGGGTTTCGAGCAGTACTTC. Its protein product is CASSLSSGGFEQYF.

J is TRBJ2-3 and V is TRBV19; no reliable D call. The V gene lost 5 bases and the J gene lost 0 bases, with 6 bases spanning the gap. This CDR3 has 13 amino acids. Germline CDR1 and CDR2: LNHDA and SQIVND (reference sequence). CDR3 protein: CASSPDSTDTQYF. Here the CDR3 DNA reads TGTGCCAGTAGTCCGGACAGCACAGATACGCAGTATTTT. Variable domain in full (rest from reference TRBV19 and TRBJ2-3): DGGITQSPKYLFRKEGQNVTLSCEQNLNHDAMYWYRQDPGQGLRLIYYSQIVNDFQKGDIAEGYSVSREKKESFPLTVTSAQKNPTAFYLCASSPDSTDTQYFGPGTRLTVL.

This clone came up once. In DNA, the CDR3 is TGTGCCAGCAGCTTGATAGGAATGCATGAGCAGTTCTTC. Its protein product is CASSLIGMHEQFF. This rearrangement joins TRBV5-8 to TRBJ2-1; D remains unclear. This CDR3 region has 13 residues. Germline-derived CDR1 and CDR2 are SGHTS and YDEGEE. Trimming shortened V by 1 base and J by 8 bases, and 10 bases separated the two germline ends.

The chain has TRBV2 and TRBJ2-7; D is unclear. CDR3 length equals 12 residues. Trimming took 4 bases from V and 5 from J, leaving 9 bases between them. Germline V gene lookup returns CDR1 SNHLY and CDR2 FYNNEI. CDR3 DNA: TGTGCCAGCAGTGGGCTTAGTAACGAGCAGTACTTC. It yields the protein CASSGLSNEQYF.

The J gene is TRBJ1-1, the V gene TRBV28; D is ambiguous. Germline V lookup: CDR1 MDHEN, CDR2 SYDVKM. The CDR3 consists of 12 residues. V was cut by 5 bases and J by 9 bases, with 13 bases left in between. The CDR3 nucleotides read TGTGCCAGCAGTCCCCTCCACGGGAAAGCTTTCTTT. Its protein is CASSPLHGKAFF.

The chain employs TRBV6-6 and TRBJ1-5; D uncertain. The CDR3 consists of 14 residues. V was cut by 10 bases and J by 0 bases, with 13 bases left in between. The germline V gene encodes CDR1 MNHNY and CDR2 SVGAGI (reference sequence). The CDR3 region has the DNA TGTGCCATCTCGGGAGGGTATAGCAATCAGCCCCAGCATTTT. Translating gives CAISGGYSNQPQHF.